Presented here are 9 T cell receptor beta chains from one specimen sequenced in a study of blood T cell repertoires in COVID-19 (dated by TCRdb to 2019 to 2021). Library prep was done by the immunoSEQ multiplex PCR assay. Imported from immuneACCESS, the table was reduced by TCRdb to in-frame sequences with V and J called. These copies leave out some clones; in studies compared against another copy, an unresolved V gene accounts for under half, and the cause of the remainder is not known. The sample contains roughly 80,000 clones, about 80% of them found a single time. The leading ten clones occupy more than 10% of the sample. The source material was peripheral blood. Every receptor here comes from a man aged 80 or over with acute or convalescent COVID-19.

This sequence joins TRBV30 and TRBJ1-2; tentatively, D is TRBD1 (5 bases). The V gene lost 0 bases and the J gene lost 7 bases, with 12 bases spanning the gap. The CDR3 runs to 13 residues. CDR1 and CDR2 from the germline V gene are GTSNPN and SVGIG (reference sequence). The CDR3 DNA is TGTGCCTGGAGTGTGTCCCAGGGCTCTGGCTACACCTTC. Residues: CAWSVSQGSGYTF.

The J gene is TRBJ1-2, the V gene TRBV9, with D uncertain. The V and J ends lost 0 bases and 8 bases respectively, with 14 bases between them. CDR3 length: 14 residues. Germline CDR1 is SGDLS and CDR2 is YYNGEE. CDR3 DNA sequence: TGTGCCAGCAGCGTAGGTCTCGGAGGGCAGGGCTACACCTTC. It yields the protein CASSVGLGGQGYTF.

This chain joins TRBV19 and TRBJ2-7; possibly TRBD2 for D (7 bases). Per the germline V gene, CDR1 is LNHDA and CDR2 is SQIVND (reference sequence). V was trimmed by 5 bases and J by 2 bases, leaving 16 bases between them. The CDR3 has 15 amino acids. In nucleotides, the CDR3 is TGTGCCAGTAGTCCCGGGGGGCCCGCGACCTACGAGCAGTACTTC. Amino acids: CASSPGGPATYEQYF.

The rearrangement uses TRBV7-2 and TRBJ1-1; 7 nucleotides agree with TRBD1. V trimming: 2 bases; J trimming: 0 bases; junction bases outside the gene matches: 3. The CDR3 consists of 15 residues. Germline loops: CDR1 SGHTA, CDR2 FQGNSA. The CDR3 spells CASSLLGQVNTEAFF. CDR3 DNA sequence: TGTGCCAGCAGCTTACTCGGACAGGTGAACACTGAAGCTTTCTTT.

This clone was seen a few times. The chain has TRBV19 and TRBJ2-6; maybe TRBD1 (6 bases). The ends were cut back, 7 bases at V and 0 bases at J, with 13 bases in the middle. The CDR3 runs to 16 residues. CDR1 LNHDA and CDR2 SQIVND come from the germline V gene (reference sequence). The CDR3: CASKRTDRSGANVLTF. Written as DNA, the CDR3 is TGTGCCAGTAAGAGGACAGACCGCTCTGGGGCCAACGTCCTGACTTTC.

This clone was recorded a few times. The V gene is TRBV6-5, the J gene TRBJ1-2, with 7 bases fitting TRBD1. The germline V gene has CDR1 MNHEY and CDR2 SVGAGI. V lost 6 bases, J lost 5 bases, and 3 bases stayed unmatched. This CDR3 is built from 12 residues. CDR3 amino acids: CASRGTAYGYTF. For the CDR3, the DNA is TGTGCCAGCAGAGGGACAGCGTATGGCTACACCTTC.

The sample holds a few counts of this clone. Here the CDR3 reads CASSLQTGNYEQYF. The CDR3 coding sequence is TGTGCCAGCAGCTTACAGACAGGGAACTACGAGCAGTACTTC. This chain connects TRBV5-4 to TRBJ2-7; 7 positions match TRBD1. J gave up 3 bases and V 2 bases, and 5 bases lay outside the gene matches. Germline V lookup: CDR1 SGHNT, CDR2 YYREEE (reference sequence). The CDR3 is 14 amino acids.

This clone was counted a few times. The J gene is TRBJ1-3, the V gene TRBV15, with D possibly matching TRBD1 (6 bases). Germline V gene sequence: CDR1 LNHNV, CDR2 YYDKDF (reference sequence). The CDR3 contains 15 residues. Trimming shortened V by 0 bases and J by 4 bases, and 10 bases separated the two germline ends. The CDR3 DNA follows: TGTGCCACCAGCAGAGAGCAGGGGATAGGAAACACCATATATTTT. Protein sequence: CATSREQGIGNTIYF.

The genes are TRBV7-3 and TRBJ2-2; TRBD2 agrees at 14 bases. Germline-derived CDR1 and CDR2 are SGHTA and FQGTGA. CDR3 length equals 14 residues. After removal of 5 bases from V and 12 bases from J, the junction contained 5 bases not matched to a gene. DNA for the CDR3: TGTGCCAGCAGCCGGACTAGCGGGGGGCCCCAGCTGTTTTTT. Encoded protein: CASSRTSGGPQLFF.